Presented here are 3 T cell receptor beta chains from one specimen sequenced in a study of T cells in Graves' hyperthyroidism and ophthalmopathy. TCR beta CDR3 regions were amplified from RNA. TCR CDR3 underwent first-round RT-PCR with the HTBI primer set. TCRdb used MiXCR to reprocess the multiplex PCR reads, holding one entry per CDR3 protein. Among about 560,000 distinct CDR3 sequences listed, approximately 16% were seen once. What was sequenced was blood. These receptors originate from a woman between 18 and 29 years old with Graves' hyperthyroidism.

This clonotype was counted at least ten times. The chain employs TRBV20-1 and TRBJ2-1, with 8 bases that match TRBD2. V shed 6 bases, J shed 4 bases, and the junction held 8 bases outside the gene matches. The CDR3 consists of 14 residues. Per the germline V gene, CDR1 is DFQATT and CDR2 is SNEGSKA (reference sequence). The DNA for the CDR3 is TGCAGTGCCACGACTAGCGTCCATTACAATGAGCAGTTCTTC. This encodes CSATTSVHYNEQFF.

In this sample, this clonotype turned up a few times. This chain uses TRBV20-1 with TRBJ2-1, with 8 bases lining up with TRBD2. V gave up 2 bases and J gave up 0 bases; unmatched junction bases: 6. CDR1 DFQATT and CDR2 SNEGSKA come from the germline V gene (reference sequence). The CDR3 is 16 amino acids. CDR3 bases: TGCAGTGCTAGAATGACTAGCGCAAGCTCCTACAATGAGCAGTTCTTC. It specifies CSARMTSASSYNEQFF.

This clonotype has a count of ten or more. This rearrangement joins TRBV16 to TRBJ1-1; the D gene is possibly TRBD1 (5 bases). Trimming pared 1 base from V and 8 bases from J, leaving 11 bases between. Germline assignment: CDR1 KGHSY and CDR2 FQNENV. CDR3 length equals 13 residues. The CDR3: CASSQYIRGEAFF. The CDR3 DNA is TGTGCCAGCAGCCAATATATTCGGGGGGAAGCTTTCTTT.